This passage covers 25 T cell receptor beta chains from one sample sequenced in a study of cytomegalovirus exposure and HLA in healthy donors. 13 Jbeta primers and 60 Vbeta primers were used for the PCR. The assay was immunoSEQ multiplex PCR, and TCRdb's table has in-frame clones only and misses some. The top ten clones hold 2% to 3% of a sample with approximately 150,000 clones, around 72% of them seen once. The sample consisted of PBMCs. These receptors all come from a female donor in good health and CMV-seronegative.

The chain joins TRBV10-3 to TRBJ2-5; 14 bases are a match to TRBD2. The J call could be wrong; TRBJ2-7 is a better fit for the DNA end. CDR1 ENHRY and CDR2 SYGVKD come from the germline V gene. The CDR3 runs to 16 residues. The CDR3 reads CAISEAGTSGGYEQYF. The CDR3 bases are TGTGCCATCAGTGAGGCCGGGACTAGCGGGGGCTACGAGCAGTACTTC.

The CDR3 DNA is TGTGCCAGCAGCTTCCGCGGGAGACCAGATACGCAGTATTTT. Encoded protein: CASSFRGRPDTQYF. The V and J genes are TRBV7-2 and TRBJ2-3; 7 nucleotides line up with TRBD2. The CDR3 spans 14 residues. With 3 bases clipped from V and 4 bases from J, the junction kept 4 bases outside the gene matches. CDR1 and CDR2 from the germline V gene are SGHTA and FQGNSA.

The CDR3 region has the DNA TGTGCCTGGAGTCCCCCAGGGGGGCTCGAGCAGTACTTC. Amino acid sequence: CAWSPPGGLEQYF. This chain uses TRBV30 with TRBJ2-7, with D possibly matching TRBD1 (7 bases). Trimming pared 2 bases from V and 6 bases from J, leaving 14 bases between. Germline CDR1 and CDR2: GTSNPN and SVGIG (reference sequence). The CDR3 loop spans 13 amino acids.

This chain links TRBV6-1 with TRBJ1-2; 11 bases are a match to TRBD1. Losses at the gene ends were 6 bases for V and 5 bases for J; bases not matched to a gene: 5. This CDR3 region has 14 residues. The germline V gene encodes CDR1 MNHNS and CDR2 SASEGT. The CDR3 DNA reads TGTGCCAGCAGAGGCGGGACAGGGGGGTATGGCTACACCTTC. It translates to CASRGGTGGYGYTF.

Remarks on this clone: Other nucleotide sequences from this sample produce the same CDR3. Here the CDR3 DNA reads TGTGCCAGTAGTATACAGGGGAACTATGGCTACACCTTC. Amino acids: CASSIQGNYGYTF. The chain carries TRBV19 and TRBJ1-2; D is possibly TRBD1 (6 bases). Germline V gene data show CDR1 as LNHDA and CDR2 as SQIVND (reference sequence). The CDR3 sequence is 13 residues long. Trimming cost V 2 bases and J 2 bases, with 6 bases left between them.

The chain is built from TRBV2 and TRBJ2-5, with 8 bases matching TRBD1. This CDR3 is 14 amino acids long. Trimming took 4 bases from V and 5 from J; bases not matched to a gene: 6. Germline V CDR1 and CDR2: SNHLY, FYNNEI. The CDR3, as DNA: TGTGCCAGCAGTGTCCCAGGGGGCGGGGAGACCCAGTACTTC. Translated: CASSVPGGGETQYF.

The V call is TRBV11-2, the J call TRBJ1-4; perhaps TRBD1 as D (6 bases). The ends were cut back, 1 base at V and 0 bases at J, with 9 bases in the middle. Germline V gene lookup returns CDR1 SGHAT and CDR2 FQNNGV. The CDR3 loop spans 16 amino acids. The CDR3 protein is CASSLGDIATNEKLFF. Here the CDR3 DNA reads TGTGCCAGCAGCTTAGGGGACATCGCAACTAATGAAAAACTGTTTTTT.

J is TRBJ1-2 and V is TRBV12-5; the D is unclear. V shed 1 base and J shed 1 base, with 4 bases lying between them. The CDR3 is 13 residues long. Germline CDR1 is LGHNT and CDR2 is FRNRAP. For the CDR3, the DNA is TGTGCTAGTGGTTTGGCCCTTAACTATGGCTACACCTTC. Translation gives CASGLALNYGYTF.

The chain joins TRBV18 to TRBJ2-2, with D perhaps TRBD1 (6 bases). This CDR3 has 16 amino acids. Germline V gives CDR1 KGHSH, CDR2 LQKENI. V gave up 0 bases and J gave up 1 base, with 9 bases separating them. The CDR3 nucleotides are TGTGCCAGCTCACCACCTCAGGGGCTGAACACCGGGGAGCTGTTTTTT. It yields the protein CASSPPQGLNTGELFF. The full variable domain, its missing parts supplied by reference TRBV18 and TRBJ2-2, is NAGVMQNPRHLVRRRGQEARLRCSPMKGHSHVYWYRQLPEEGLKFMVYLQKENIIDESGMPKERFSAEFPKEGPSILRIQQVVRGDSAAYFCASSPPQGLNTGELFFGEGSRLTVL.

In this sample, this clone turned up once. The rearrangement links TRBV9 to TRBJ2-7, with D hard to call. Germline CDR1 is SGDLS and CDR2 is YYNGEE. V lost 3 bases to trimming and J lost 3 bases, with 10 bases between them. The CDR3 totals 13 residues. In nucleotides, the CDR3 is TGTGCCAGCAGCGAGAGGCAAGGCTACGAGCAGTACTTC. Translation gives CASSERQGYEQYF.

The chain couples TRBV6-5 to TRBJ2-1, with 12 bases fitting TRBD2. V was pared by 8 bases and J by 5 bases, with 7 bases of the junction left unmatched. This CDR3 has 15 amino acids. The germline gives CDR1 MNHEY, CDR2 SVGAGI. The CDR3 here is CASGRLAGGDNEQFF. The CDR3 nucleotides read TGTGCCAGCGGCCGGCTAGCGGGGGGGGACAATGAGCAGTTCTTC.

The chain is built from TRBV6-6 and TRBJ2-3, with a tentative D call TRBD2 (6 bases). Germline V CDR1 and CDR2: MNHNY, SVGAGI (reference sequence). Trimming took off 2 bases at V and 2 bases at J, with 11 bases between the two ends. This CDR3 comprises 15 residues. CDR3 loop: CASSYGTLPTDTQYF. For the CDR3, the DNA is TGTGCCAGCAGTTACGGGACTCTACCCACAGATACGCAGTATTTT.

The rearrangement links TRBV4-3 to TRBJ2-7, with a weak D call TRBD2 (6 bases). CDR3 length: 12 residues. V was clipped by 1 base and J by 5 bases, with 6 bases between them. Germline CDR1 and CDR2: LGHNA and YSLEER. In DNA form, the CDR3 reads TGCGCCAGCAGCCAAGCGGGGGACGAGCAGTACTTC. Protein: CASSQAGDEQYF.

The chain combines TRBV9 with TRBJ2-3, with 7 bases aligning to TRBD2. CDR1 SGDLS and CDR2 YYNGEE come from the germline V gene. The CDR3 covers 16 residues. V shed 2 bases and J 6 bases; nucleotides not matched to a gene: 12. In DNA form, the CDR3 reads TGTGCCAGCAGCGTTCAGTTGGGCGGGAGAGTGGATACGCAGTATTTT. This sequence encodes CASSVQLGGRVDTQYF.

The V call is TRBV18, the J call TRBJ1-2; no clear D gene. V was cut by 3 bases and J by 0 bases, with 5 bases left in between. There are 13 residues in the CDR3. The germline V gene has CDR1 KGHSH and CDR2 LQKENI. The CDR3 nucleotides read TGTGCCAGCTCACCGGAGGCTAACTATGGCTACACCTTC. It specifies CASSPEANYGYTF. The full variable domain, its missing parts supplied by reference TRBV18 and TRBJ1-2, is NAGVMQNPRHLVRRRGQEARLRCSPMKGHSHVYWYRQLPEEGLKFMVYLQKENIIDESGMPKERFSAEFPKEGPSILRIQQVVRGDSAAYFCASSPEANYGYTFGSGTRLTVV.

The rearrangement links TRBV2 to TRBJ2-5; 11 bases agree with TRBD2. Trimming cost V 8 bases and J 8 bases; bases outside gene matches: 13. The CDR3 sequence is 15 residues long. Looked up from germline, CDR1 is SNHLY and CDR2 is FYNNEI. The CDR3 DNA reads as TGTGCCAGCGGGCCTACTGGGACTAGCGGAGACACCCAGTACTTC. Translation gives CASGPTGTSGDTQYF.

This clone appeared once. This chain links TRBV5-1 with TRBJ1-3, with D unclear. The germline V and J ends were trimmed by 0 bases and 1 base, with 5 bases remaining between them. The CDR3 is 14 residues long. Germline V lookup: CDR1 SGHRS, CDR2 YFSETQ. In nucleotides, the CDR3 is TGCGCCAGCAGCTTGGCAGGTTCTGGAAACACCATATATTTT. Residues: CASSLAGSGNTIYF.

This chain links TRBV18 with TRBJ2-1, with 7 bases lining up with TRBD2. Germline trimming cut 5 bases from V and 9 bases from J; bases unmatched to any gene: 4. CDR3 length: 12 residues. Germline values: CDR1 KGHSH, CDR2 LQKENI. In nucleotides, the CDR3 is TGTGCCAGCTCATTACTAGCGATTGAGCAGTTCTTC. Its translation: CASSLLAIEQFF.

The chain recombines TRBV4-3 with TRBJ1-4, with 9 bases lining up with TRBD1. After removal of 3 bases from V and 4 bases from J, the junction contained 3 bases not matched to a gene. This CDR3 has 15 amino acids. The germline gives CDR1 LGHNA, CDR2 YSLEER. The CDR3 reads CASSQTGGNNEKLFF. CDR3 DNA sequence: TGCGCCAGCAGCCAGACAGGGGGAAATAATGAAAAACTGTTTTTT.

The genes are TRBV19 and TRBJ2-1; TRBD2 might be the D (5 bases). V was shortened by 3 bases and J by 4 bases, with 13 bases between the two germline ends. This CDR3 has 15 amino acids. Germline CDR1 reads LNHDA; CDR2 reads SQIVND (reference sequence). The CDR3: CASSISASLYNEQFF. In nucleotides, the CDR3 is TGTGCCAGTAGTATCTCTGCTAGCCTTTACAATGAGCAGTTCTTC.

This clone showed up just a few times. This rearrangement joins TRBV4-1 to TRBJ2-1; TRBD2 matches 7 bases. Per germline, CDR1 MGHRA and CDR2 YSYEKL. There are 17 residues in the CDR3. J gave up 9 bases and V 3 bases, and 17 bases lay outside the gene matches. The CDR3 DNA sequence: TGCGCCAGCAGCCAGATGAGGGCCCAGCGGGGTGGCGTTGAGCAGTTCTTC. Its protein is CASSQMRAQRGGVEQFF.

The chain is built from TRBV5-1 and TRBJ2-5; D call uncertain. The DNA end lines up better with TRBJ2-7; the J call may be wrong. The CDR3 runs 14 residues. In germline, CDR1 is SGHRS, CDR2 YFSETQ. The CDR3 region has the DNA TGCGCCAGCAGCTTGGGGCGGATCTCTTACGAGCAGTACTTC. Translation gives CASSLGRISYEQYF.

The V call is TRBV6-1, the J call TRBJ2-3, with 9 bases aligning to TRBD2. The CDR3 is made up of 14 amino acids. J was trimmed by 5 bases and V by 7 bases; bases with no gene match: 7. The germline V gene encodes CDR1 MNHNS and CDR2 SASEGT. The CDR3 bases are TGTGCCAGCAAGGGCGGGGGGGCGGGAGATACGCAGTATTTT. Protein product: CASKGGGAGDTQYF.

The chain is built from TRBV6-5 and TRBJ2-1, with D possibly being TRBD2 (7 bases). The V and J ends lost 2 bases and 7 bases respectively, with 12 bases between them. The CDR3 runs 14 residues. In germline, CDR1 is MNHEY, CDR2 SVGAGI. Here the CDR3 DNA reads TGTGCCAGCAGTTACGGGGGGGGCGGGAATGAGCAGTTCTTC. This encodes CASSYGGGGNEQFF.

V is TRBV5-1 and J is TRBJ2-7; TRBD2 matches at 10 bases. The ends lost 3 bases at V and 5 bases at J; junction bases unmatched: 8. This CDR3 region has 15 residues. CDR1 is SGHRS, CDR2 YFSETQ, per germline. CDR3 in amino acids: CASSSASGSLDEQYF. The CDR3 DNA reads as TGCGCCAGCAGCTCCGCTAGCGGGAGTTTGGACGAGCAGTACTTC. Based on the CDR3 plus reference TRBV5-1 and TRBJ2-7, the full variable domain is KAGVTQTPRYLIKTRGQQVTLSCSPISGHRSVSWYQQTPGQGLQFLFEYFSETQRNKGNFPGRFSGRQFSNSRSEMNVSTLELGDSALYLCASSSASGSLDEQYFGPGTRLTVT.